These T cell receptor beta chains were read from a single sample in a study of blood T cell repertoires in COVID-19. The repertoire was sequenced with immunoSEQ multiplex PCR; TCRdb's copy has only in-frame clones and lacks some. The repertoire consists of more than 75,000 clones, with over 75% occurring once and the leading ten covering around 15%. The sequenced sample consisted of peripheral blood. Every receptor here comes from a woman between 70 and 85 years old with acute or convalescent COVID-19. The CDR3 runs from the conserved cysteine through the conserved F or W. Fields, in order: V gene, D gene, clone size, J gene, CDR3 DNA, CDR3 protein. The D gene is left open where the match is weak. Clone size is not always given. Where it is, it says once, few, many or a class for expanded clones.

TRBV5-1	TRBD1	few	TRBJ1-5	TGCGCCAGCAGCCCAGGACAGGGGGGCGGTCAGCCCCAGCATTTT	CASSPGQGGGQPQHF
TRBV6-5	-	once	TRBJ1-2	TGTGCCAGCAGTTACTCCTTTGGAGGAAGCGGCTACACCTTC	CASSYSFGGSGYTF
TRBV4-3	-	-	TRBJ1-1	TGCGCCAGCAGCCAAAGCAGGGTGGAAGGGACTGAAGCTTTCTTT	CASSQSRVEGTEAFF
TRBV7-2	-	-	TRBJ1-1	TGTGCCAGCAGCTTGACGACAACGAACACTGAAGCTTTCTTT	CASSLTTTNTEAFF
TRBV19	TRBD1	-	TRBJ1-5	TGTGCCAGTAGTCCTACCCCGGACAGGGGGCCAAATCAGCCCCAGCATTTT	CASSPTPDRGPNQPQHF
TRBV2	-	-	TRBJ2-1	TGTGCCAGCAGGGGGGCCCCTGCAGGGCAGTTCTTC	CASRGAPAGQFF
TRBV5-8	TRBD1	-	TRBJ1-1	TGTGCCAGCAGCTACAGGGGAAACACTGAAGCTTTCTTT	CASSYRGNTEAFF
TRBV18	TRBD1	-	TRBJ2-4	TGTGCCAGCTCGCCCCGGGACAGGCAAAACATTCAGTACTTC	CASSPRDRQNIQYF
TRBV2	-	-	TRBJ1-6	TGTGCCAGCAGCCCAGAACGACAAATGGCCTATAATTCACCCCTCCACTTT	CASSPERQMAYNSPLHF
TRBV7-2	TRBD1	-	TRBJ1-2	TGTGCCAGCAGCCCGTCGGACAGGGGGTTTTACGGCTACACCTTC	CASSPSDRGFYGYTF
TRBV19	TRBD1	-	TRBJ1-5	TGTGCCAGTAGTCTCCTAGGACAGGGTACTTCTCAGCCCCAGCATTTT	CASSLLGQGTSQPQHF
TRBV19	-	-	TRBJ2-1	TGTGCCAGTAGTATTTCCAGGGGTGGGTACAATGAGCAGTTCTTC	CASSISRGGYNEQFF
TRBV5-1	-	-	TRBJ1-1	TGCGCCAGTCAACAGGGTTTGATCGGGAACACTGAAGCTTTCTTT	CASQQGLIGNTEAFF
TRBV18	-	-	TRBJ2-2	TGTGCCAGCTCGGCGGCACCTAACACCGGGGAGCTGTTTTTT	CASSAAPNTGELFF
TRBV19	TRBD1	-	TRBJ1-4	TGTGCCAGTAGTATAGATCTATTGGGACAGGGGGCGCTCGGGGAAAAACTGTTTTTT	CASSIDLLGQGALGEKLFF
TRBV28	TRBD1	-	TRBJ1-5	TGTGCCAGCAGCCCCCCCGGACAGGGAATAAGCCAGCCCCAGCATTTT	CASSPPGQGISQPQHF
TRBV3-1/TRBV3-2	-	-	TRBJ2-3	TGTGCCAGCAGCCAATTGGCCACAGATACGCAGTATTTT	CASSQLATDTQYF
TRBV5-4	-	once	TRBJ1-2	TGTGCCAGCAGCTTAGGGGCCCAGGGCGGATATGGCTACACCTTC	CASSLGAQGGYGYTF
TRBV2	-	-	TRBJ2-2	TGTGCCAGCAAGGGAGAGGCCCTGAACACCGGGGAGCTGTTTTTT	CASKGEALNTGELFF
TRBV24-1	-	-	TRBJ2-3	TGTGCCACCAGTGATCCGCAGGCAGATACGCAGTATTTT	CATSDPQADTQYF
TRBV7-9	TRBD1	few	TRBJ1-3	TGTGCCAGCAGCCCGGGACAGGGGATCTCTGGAAACACCATATATTTT	CASSPGQGISGNTIYF
TRBV5-1	-	-	TRBJ2-5	TGCGCCAGCAACCGGGGGGCCGGAGAGACCCAGTACTTC	CASNRGAGETQYF
TRBV28	-	-	TRBJ1-2	TGTGCCAGCAGTTTCCCGACAGTCCAAGGTTATGGCTACACCTTC	CASSFPTVQGYGYTF
TRBV11-3	TRBD1	-	TRBJ1-1	TGTGCCAGCAGCTGGACAGGGGCGAGGGGCGAAGCTTTCTTT	CASSWTGARGEAFF
TRBV27	-	few	TRBJ1-4	TGTGCCAGCAGGAGGCGGCTCGAAAATGAAAAACTGTTTTTT	CASRRRLENEKLFF
TRBV5-4	-	-	TRBJ1-1	TGTGCCAGCAGTTCACCGGGGGGCACTGAAGCTTTCTTT	CASSSPGGTEAFF
TRBV7-9	-	-	TRBJ1-4	TGTGCCAGCAGCTTAGGGACAGCTAATGAAAAACTGTTTTTT	CASSLGTANEKLFF
TRBV5-1	TRBD1	-	TRBJ1-4	TGCGCCAGCAGCGCCAACCCGGGACAGGCGAATGAAAAACTGTTTTTT	CASSANPGQANEKLFF
TRBV14	TRBD1	few	TRBJ2-6	TGTGCCAGCAGCCAGGGGCGCGGGACAGGGGTTTCTGGGGCCAACGTCCTGACTTTC	CASSQGRGTGVSGANVLTF
TRBV5-1	TRBD1	-	TRBJ1-5	TGCGCCAGCAGCCCCACAGGGGGTGGCAATCAGCCCCAGCATTTT	CASSPTGGGNQPQHF
TRBV11-2	TRBD1	-	TRBJ1-1	TGTGCCAGCAGTTTTACAGGGGGCCAGACTGAAGCTTTCTTT	CASSFTGGQTEAFF
TRBV6-5	-	-	TRBJ2-1	TGTGCCAGCAGAACCGGGGGGAACAGGGACAATGAGCAGTTCTTC	CASRTGGNRDNEQFF
TRBV4-1	TRBD1	once	TRBJ1-4	TGCGCCAGCAGCCAAGGGCCAGGGGGTTATAATGAAAAACTGTTTTTT	CASSQGPGGYNEKLFF
TRBV21-1	-	-	TRBJ2-3	TGTGCCAGCAGCAAAAGCGGGGGGAGAACATGGACAGATACGCAGTATTTT	CASSKSGGRTWTDTQYF
TRBV15	-	-	TRBJ1-4	TGTGCCACCAGCAGAGATCAGGGGCTGGCGGAAAAACTGTTTTTT	CATSRDQGLAEKLFF
TRBV5-8	TRBD1	-	TRBJ2-2	TGTGCCAGCAGCTTGACAGGGGCTTGGGGCACCGGGGAGCTGTTTTTT	CASSLTGAWGTGELFF
TRBV2	-	-	TRBJ1-3	TGTGCCAGCAAATGGGAGGGAAACACCATATATTTT	CASKWEGNTIYF
TRBV11-3	TRBD2	-	TRBJ2-1	TGTGCCAGCAGCTTAGCCTCCGGGACTAGCGGGAGGTGGAGCAATGAGCAGTTCTTC	CASSLASGTSGRWSNEQFF
TRBV7-9	TRBD2	-	TRBJ2-4	TGTGCCAGCAGCCCGCGGGAGGGGCAAAACATTCAGTACTTC	CASSPREGQNIQYF
TRBV20-1	-	-	TRBJ2-3	TGCAGTGCTAGACTAGCAGATACGCAGTATTTT	CSARLADTQYF
TRBV3-1/TRBV3-2	-	once	TRBJ1-4	TGTGCCAGCAGCCCGGGGGGGGCGGCGAAACTGTTTTTT	CASSPGGAAKLFF
TRBV9	-	-	TRBJ2-5	TGTGCCAGCAGCGTAAGTCCGATTGTAGAGAAAGAGACCCAGTACTTC	CASSVSPIVEKETQYF
TRBV28	-	-	TRBJ2-5	TGTGCCAGCAGTTTTCCCGGAGAGACCCAGTACTTC	CASSFPGETQYF
TRBV11-3	-	-	TRBJ2-1	TGTGCCAGCAGCTTAGCGGACAGAGAGCAGTTCTTC	CASSLADREQFF
TRBV19	-	-	TRBJ2-6	TGTGCCAGTAGTAGCGGCGGGGCTGGGGCCAACGTCCTGACTTTC	CASSSGGAGANVLTF
TRBV5-1	-	-	TRBJ2-6	TGCGCCAGCAGCGGGGGGTCGTCTGGGGCCAACGTCCTGACTTTC	CASSGGSSGANVLTF
TRBV29-1	TRBD1	-	TRBJ1-1	TGCAGCGTCACAACAGGGGGGAACACTGAAGCTTTCTTT	CSVTTGGNTEAFF
TRBV18	TRBD1	-	TRBJ1-2	TGTGCCAGCTCACCGTCTGAGGGACAGGGGGGCTATGGCTACACCTTC	CASSPSEGQGGYGYTF
TRBV12-2	-	-	TRBJ1-5	TGTGCAAGTCGCTTAGACAGGGTTGTGAGCAATCAGCCCCAGCATTTT	CASRLDRVVSNQPQHF
TRBV7-2	TRBD1	-	TRBJ2-2	TGTGCCAGCAGCTTAGAGGGCAGGGGGCGCTCCGGGGAGCTGTTTTTT	CASSLEGRGRSGELFF
TRBV4-3	TRBD2	-	TRBJ2-1	TGCGCCAGCAGCCAAGATTGGCTAGCGGGAGACAATGAGCAGTTCTTC	CASSQDWLAGDNEQFF
TRBV11-2	-	-	TRBJ1-1	TGTGCCAGCAGCTTAGATGGGGGGTACACTGAAGCTTTCTTT	CASSLDGGYTEAFF
TRBV10-3	TRBD2	-	TRBJ2-3	TGTGCCAGCGGACCTGAAAGCGGGGGGGCAGATACGCAGTATTTT	CASGPESGGADTQYF
TRBV12-3/TRBV12-4	-	-	TRBJ2-1	TGTGCCAGCTCCCGGGGCAATGAGCAGTTCTTC	CASSRGNEQFF